These T cell receptor beta chains were read from a single sample in a study of blood T cell repertoires in COVID-19. Generated by immunoSEQ multiplex PCR, the TCRdb table keeps only in-frame clones and is missing some. Counted here are approximately 28,000 clones, about two thirds occurring once; the ten biggest clones make up roughly 21%. Sequenced material: peripheral blood. These receptors were collected from a boy younger than 10 with active or convalescent COVID-19. The CDR3 runs from the conserved cysteine through the conserved F or W. A D gene is named only where the DNA matches it firmly. Not all rows give a size; the values are once, few, many and, for expanded clones, a class.

clone_size	d_call	j_call	v_call	cdr3_nt	cdr3_aa
NA	NA	TRBJ1-1	TRBV7-9	TGTGCCAGCAGAAACCCGTATCGGGGTAGGACTGAAGCTTTCTTT	CASRNPYRGRTEAFF
once	TRBD2	TRBJ2-1	TRBV29-1	TGCAGCGTGGGACGAGGGGGAGTTGGGAGCGGGAGGATCTACAATGAGCAGTTCTTC	CSVGRGGVGSGRIYNEQFF
NA	TRBD1	TRBJ1-4	TRBV28	TGTGCCAGCAGCCGGGGACAGGGGGCACTCAGGGTTAATGAAAAACTGTTTTTT	CASSRGQGALRVNEKLFF
NA	TRBD1	TRBJ1-4	TRBV6-5	TGTGCCAGCAGAGCCAGGGGGCGAGTTGAAAAACTGTTTTTT	CASRARGRVEKLFF
NA	NA	TRBJ1-5	TRBV30	TGTGCCTGGAGTCGGGGGGTGCGGTGGCCCCAGCATTTT	CAWSRGVRWPQHF
few	TRBD1	TRBJ1-4	TRBV6-1	TGTGCCAGCAGTGACCGGGACAGTGGGATGATATCAACTAATGAAAAACTGTTTTTT	CASSDRDSGMISTNEKLFF
few	NA	TRBJ1-2	TRBV14	TGTGCCAGCAGTTCCAATCGAGGATTTAACTATGGCTACACCTTC	CASSSNRGFNYGYTF
few	NA	TRBJ2-2	TRBV1	TGCACCAGCAGCCAAGATCCATCTTACCCCCTAGCGAGGTGGGACCGGGAGCTGTTTTTT	CTSSQDPSYPLARWDRELFF
few	NA	TRBJ1-5	TRBV28	TGTGCCAGCAGTTTAGAGAGGGACAATCAGCCCCAGCATTTT	CASSLERDNQPQHF
NA	TRBD2	TRBJ2-7	TRBV7-2	TGTGCCAGCAGCCCTAGCGGGGGGAGCTCCTACGAGCAGTACTTC	CASSPSGGSSYEQYF
NA	NA	TRBJ1-1	TRBV5-1	TGCGCCAGCAGCCCCGGACAGCCTGAAGCTTTCTTT	CASSPGQPEAFF
NA	NA	TRBJ2-3	TRBV11-2	TGTGCCAGCAGCTTAGATGGGCGCGACACAGATACGCAGTATTTT	CASSLDGRDTDTQYF
NA	TRBD2	TRBJ2-1	TRBV11-3	TGTGCCAGCAGCCTAGGGAGGGGCTCGAATGAGCAGTTCTTC	CASSLGRGSNEQFF
NA	NA	TRBJ2-1	TRBV12-3/TRBV12-4	TGTGCCTCCAATGCAGGCGTCAATGAGCAGTTCTTC	CASNAGVNEQFF
few	NA	TRBJ1-6	TRBV27	TGTGCCAGCAGTTTGAGACATGCCAGGGGTTCACCCCTCCACTTT	CASSLRHARGSPLHF
few	NA	TRBJ2-3	TRBV3-1/TRBV3-2	TGTGCCAGCAGCCCCCCACGGGGGTATAGCACAGATACGCAGTATTTT	CASSPPRGYSTDTQYF
NA	NA	TRBJ1-4	TRBV6-6	TGTGCCAGCAGTTTTCAACAGGGTAGTAGGGATGAAAAACTGTTTTTT	CASSFQQGSRDEKLFF
NA	TRBD2	TRBJ2-5	TRBV2	TGTGCCAGCATGAAGACTAGCGGGGGGGTCAGGGAGACCCAGTACTTC	CASMKTSGGVRETQYF
NA	TRBD2	TRBJ2-7	TRBV7-9	TGTGCCAGCAGCCCGACTAGCGGGGCTCCCTACGAGCAGTACTTC	CASSPTSGAPYEQYF
NA	TRBD2	TRBJ2-1	TRBV27	TGTGCCAGCAGTTTTAGCGGGAGCAATAGTGAGCAGTTCTTC	CASSFSGSNSEQFF
NA	NA	TRBJ1-4	TRBV10-2	TGCGCCACCCGGAGGACGGCAGAAAAACTGTTTTTT	CATRRTAEKLFF
NA	NA	TRBJ1-5	TRBV10-2	TGCGCCAGCAGTGAGTCTGTGTTCGGGATGGGTCAGCCCCAGCATTTT	CASSESVFGMGQPQHF
few	TRBD2	TRBJ2-5	TRBV2	TGTGCCAGCAGTGCCCGGGAGGGGGAGACCCAGTACTTC	CASSAREGETQYF
NA	NA	TRBJ1-2	TRBV10-3	TGTGCCATCAGTGAAGGGCGGACTCTGCGAACTACCCACTATGGCTACACCTTC	CAISEGRTLRTTHYGYTF
NA	TRBD1	TRBJ1-2	TRBV5-1	TGCGCCAGCAGCTTGTCGACAGGGTATAGGGATGGCTACACCTTC	CASSLSTGYRDGYTF
NA	TRBD2	TRBJ2-7	TRBV19	TGTGCCAGTAGTATAACTAGCGGGAGCTACGAGCAGTACTTC	CASSITSGSYEQYF
NA	NA	TRBJ1-2	TRBV7-9	TGTGCCAGCAGCTTAAGGAGAAGGTACTATGGCTACACCTTC	CASSLRRRYYGYTF
NA	TRBD1	TRBJ1-2	TRBV5-1	TGCGCCAGCAGGCCCGGGACAGGGATTAATTATGGCTACACCTTC	CASRPGTGINYGYTF
NA	TRBD1	TRBJ2-2	TRBV2	TGTGCCAGCAGCGGGACAGAACCTAACACCGGGGAGCTGTTTTTT	CASSGTEPNTGELFF
once	NA	TRBJ1-1	TRBV29-1	TGCAGCGTTGAAGAGCCCCGGGGTGGCCGCACTGAAGCTTTCTTT	CSVEEPRGGRTEAFF
few	TRBD1	TRBJ2-7	TRBV28	TGTGCCAGCAGTAGCCCGGGACAGGGGTCCTACGAGCAGTACTTC	CASSSPGQGSYEQYF
NA	NA	TRBJ2-5	TRBV7-8	TGTGCCAGCAGCTTAGCGGAGGAGCTTCAAGGCACCCAGTACTTC	CASSLAEELQGTQYF
few	NA	TRBJ1-2	TRBV10-2	TGCGCCAGCCAAGCAAGCTCCACTAACTATGGCTACACCTTC	CASQASSTNYGYTF
many	NA	TRBJ2-7	TRBV18	TGTGCCAGCAGGGAGAAAACAACCTACGAGCAGTACTTC	CASREKTTYEQYF
NA	NA	TRBJ1-2	TRBV5-1	TGCGCCAGCAGCTTGGGTGACGAGAGGGGCTACACCTTC	CASSLGDERGYTF
NA	NA	TRBJ2-5	TRBV4-1	TGCGCCAGCAGCCAACGAGGAACTTCGTACCAAGAGACCCAGTACTTC	CASSQRGTSYQETQYF
NA	NA	TRBJ1-2	TRBV3-1/TRBV3-2	TGTGCCAGCAGCCACCCTGGACAGCCTCACTATGGCTACACCTTC	CASSHPGQPHYGYTF
NA	TRBD1	TRBJ2-1	TRBV27	TGTGCCAGCAGTTTAAAGGGACAGGGTTGGAATGAGCAGTTCTTC	CASSLKGQGWNEQFF
NA	NA	TRBJ2-5	TRBV7-6	TGTGCCAGCAGCCCTGACTTGATGTACCAAGAGACCCAGTACTTC	CASSPDLMYQETQYF
NA	NA	TRBJ2-5	TRBV5-5	TGTGCCAGCAGCTGGAACCGGAGAGTGACCCAGTACTTC	CASSWNRRVTQYF
many	TRBD2	TRBJ2-3	TRBV3-1/TRBV3-2	TGTGCCAGCAGCCAGAGTCGGGCTAGCGGGAGCACAGATACGCAGTATTTT	CASSQSRASGSTDTQYF
NA	NA	TRBJ1-5	TRBV11-2	TGTGCCAGCAGCTTAGGACAGTTCAATCAGCCCCAGCATTTT	CASSLGQFNQPQHF
NA	TRBD1	TRBJ1-4	TRBV5-5	TGTGCCAGCAGCCCCCCTAGGGGGCTCGAAAAACTGTTTTTT	CASSPPRGLEKLFF
few	NA	TRBJ2-1	TRBV27	TGTGCCAGCAGCCCCCGGAGGGGTAGCTGGGTGGAGCAGTTCTTC	CASSPRRGSWVEQFF
NA	NA	TRBJ2-3	TRBV7-2	TGTGCCAGCAGCTTAGTCGGAGCGGGCATCCTAGATGGGGATACGCAGTATTTT	CASSLVGAGILDGDTQYF